Shown below are 30 T cell receptor beta chains from a single sample sequenced in a study of siplizumab effects on memory and regulatory T cells. Data came from immunoSEQ multiplex PCR; TCRdb stores just in-frame clones and leaves some out. This sample yields more than 85,000 clones, of which approximately 92% are seen a single time; 1.3% belongs to the top ten. The source material was CD4+ T cells sorted from blood. These receptors were taken from a human donor in good health.

The chain links TRBV6-5 to TRBJ2-7; 8 bases line up with TRBD2. Germline CDR1 is MNHEY and CDR2 is SVGAGI. This CDR3 spans 14 amino acids. The trim removed 7 bases at V and 2 bases at J, leaving 7 bases unmatched. As DNA, the CDR3 is TGTGCCAGCATGAGCGGGAGTACCGCCTACGAGCAGTACTTC. This sequence encodes CASMSGSTAYEQYF.

This clone was recorded once. The genes are TRBV25-1 and TRBJ1-2, with D hard to call. Germline loops: CDR1 MGHDK, CDR2 SYGVNS. The length of the CDR3 is 12 residues. The germline V and J ends were trimmed by 5 bases and 5 bases, with 9 bases remaining between them. CDR3 DNA: TGTGCCAGCAGTAACTGGCCATATGGCTACACCTTC. It is translated as CASSNWPYGYTF.

The gene calls are TRBV5-1 and TRBJ2-2; TRBD1 is a possible D gene (6 bases). The CDR3 has 15 amino acids. CDR1 is SGHRS and CDR2 is YFSETQ in the germline V gene. V gave up 4 bases and J gave up 2 bases, with 12 bases separating them. CDR3 protein: CASSKDSPNTGELFF. The CDR3 nucleotides read TGCGCCAGCAGCAAGGACAGCCCAAACACCGGGGAGCTGTTTTTT.

J is TRBJ2-7 and V is TRBV19, with TRBD1 identical over 7 bases. In germline, CDR1 is LNHDA, CDR2 SQIVND (reference sequence). CDR3 size: 13 residues. Trimming at V came to 5 bases and at J to 2 bases, leaving 3 bases not matched to a gene. The CDR3 reads CASSRDSPYEQYF. The CDR3 DNA follows: TGTGCCAGTAGTCGGGACAGCCCCTACGAGCAGTACTTC.

The chain is built from TRBV29-1 and TRBJ1-1; maybe TRBD1 (5 bases). Trimming took 5 bases from V and 0 from J, leaving 10 bases between them. CDR3 length: 13 residues. Germline assignment: CDR1 SQVTM and CDR2 ANQGSEA. As DNA, the CDR3 is TGCAGCGTTACAGGCCGAATGAACACTGAAGCTTTCTTT. As protein: CSVTGRMNTEAFF.

This clone was detected a few times. The chain has TRBV7-9 and TRBJ1-2; a possible D gene is TRBD1 (5 bases). The germline CDR1 and CDR2 sequences are SEHNR and FQNEAQ (reference sequence). This CDR3 is built from 12 residues. Trimming removed 1 base from V and 7 bases from J, with 7 bases in between. This CDR3 reads CASSLDGGGYTF. The CDR3 DNA is TGTGCCAGCAGCTTAGACGGGGGTGGCTACACCTTC.

The chain couples TRBV7-9 to TRBJ1-4; D possibly corresponds to TRBD1 (5 bases). Germline lookup yields CDR1 SEHNR and CDR2 FQNEAQ (reference sequence). The V end lost 4 bases, the J end lost 8 bases, and 17 bases lay between the germline ends. CDR3 size: 15 residues. The CDR3 sequence is CASSSRDPGWEKLFF. CDR3 coding DNA: TGTGCCAGCAGCTCTAGGGACCCGGGATGGGAAAAACTGTTTTTT.

The CDR3 sequence: CASSKQEPPYEQYF. The CDR3 DNA reads TGTGCCAGCAGTAAACAGGAACCCCCCTACGAGCAGTACTTC. This chain connects TRBV6-5 to TRBJ2-7; TRBD1 is a possible D gene (5 bases). This CDR3 comprises 14 residues. The germline V gene has CDR1 MNHEY and CDR2 SVGAGI. Trimming pared 5 bases from V and 2 bases from J, leaving 13 bases between.

V gene TRBV7-9 combines with J gene TRBJ2-2, with a tentative D call TRBD1 (7 bases). CDR1 and CDR2 (germline): SEHNR, FQNEAQ (reference sequence). CDR3 length: 14 residues. V lost 10 bases and J lost 3, with 15 bases in between. DNA for the CDR3: TGTGCCACCTCGGTCAGGGGGGACACCGGGGAGCTGTTTTTT. Residues: CATSVRGDTGELFF.

The CDR3: CASSLILNNEQFF. The DNA of the CDR3 is TGTGCCAGCAGCCTCATTTTGAATAATGAGCAGTTCTTC. The J gene is TRBJ2-1, the V gene TRBV5-4; D call uncertain. CDR1 is SGHNT, CDR2 YYREEE, per germline (reference sequence). V lost 4 bases and J 7 bases, leaving 12 bases between the germline ends. The CDR3 runs to 13 residues.

The chain is built from TRBV18 and TRBJ1-2; D is unclear. Germline CDR1 reads KGHSH; CDR2 reads LQKENI. V lost 3 bases and J lost 2, with 13 bases in between. The CDR3 consists of 15 residues. The CDR3 nucleotides read TGTGCCAGCTCACCGATTCCCAACGTCAACTATGGCTACACCTTC. This gives the protein CASSPIPNVNYGYTF.

The J gene is TRBJ2-3, the V gene TRBV7-9; 10 bases agree with TRBD1. The CDR3 is made up of 17 amino acids. Germline V gene lookup returns CDR1 SEHNR and CDR2 FQNEAQ (reference sequence). The trim removed 2 bases at V and 2 bases at J, leaving 7 bases unmatched. DNA of the CDR3: TGTGCCAGCAGCTTACCACGACAGGGGGCGCCCACAGATACGCAGTATTTT. The encoded protein is CASSLPRQGAPTDTQYF.

V is TRBV11-1 and J is TRBJ2-5, with TRBD1 matching over 12 bases. The CDR3 consists of 16 residues. V shed 2 bases and J 6 bases; nucleotides not matched to a gene: 7. CDR1 is SGHAT and CDR2 is FQDESV in the germline V gene (reference sequence). CDR3 loop: CASSLSRDRGRKTQYF. The CDR3 nucleotides read TGTGCCAGCAGCTTAAGCCGGGACAGGGGGCGGAAGACCCAGTACTTC. The full variable domain, its missing parts supplied by reference TRBV11-1 and TRBJ2-5, is EAEVAQSPRYKITEKSQAVAFWCDPISGHATLYWYRQILGQGPELLVQFQDESVVDDSQLPKDRFSAERLKGVDSTLKIQPAELGDSAMYLCASSLSRDRGRKTQYFGPGTRLLVL.

V gene TRBV28 combines with J gene TRBJ1-3, with D unclear. The CDR3 is 16 amino acids. The V gene lost 1 base and the J gene lost 0 bases, with 10 bases spanning the gap. Germline CDR1 reads MDHEN; CDR2 reads SYDVKM. CDR3 bases: TGTGCCAGCAGTTTATTAATCGCCCTCTCTGGAAACACCATATATTTT. Protein product: CASSLLIALSGNTIYF.

The V call is TRBV5-4, the J call TRBJ1-2, with TRBD1 matching over 8 bases. V shed 0 bases and J 3 bases; nucleotides not matched to a gene: 7. The CDR3 runs to 16 residues. Germline-derived CDR1 and CDR2 are SGHNT and YYREEE (reference sequence). CDR3 nucleotide sequence: TGTGCCAGCAGCTTGGATGCAGGGGGCAGTCACTATGGCTACACCTTC. Translation: CASSLDAGGSHYGYTF.

This clone showed up just once. The V call is TRBV11-2, the J call TRBJ1-5; D is unresolved. This CDR3 has 13 amino acids. Trimming removed 5 bases at V and 0 bases at J, with 5 bases between. The germline V gene has CDR1 SGHAT and CDR2 FQNNGV. CDR3 protein: CASSLSSNQPQHF. The DNA of the CDR3 is TGTGCCAGCAGCCTTAGTAGCAATCAGCCCCAGCATTTT.

The genes are TRBV2 and TRBJ2-4; weak D call: TRBD2 (5 bases). Germline CDR1 is SNHLY and CDR2 is FYNNEI. The CDR3 loop spans 13 amino acids. Trimming took 4 bases from V and 8 from J, leaving 12 bases between them. The CDR3, as DNA: TGTGCCAGCAGTGGACCCCCCGGGGACATTCAGTACTTC. Its translation: CASSGPPGDIQYF.

The chain carries TRBV7-9 and TRBJ1-1, with D perhaps matching TRBD1 (5 bases). The CDR3 runs 14 residues. Trimming removed 3 bases from V and 6 bases from J, with 14 bases in between. Germline-derived CDR1 and CDR2 are SEHNR and FQNEAQ (reference sequence). CDR3 in DNA: TGTGCCAGCAGCTTTGGCAGGGTAGAGGCTGAAGCTTTCTTT. Translation: CASSFGRVEAEAFF.

This sequence joins TRBV6-5 and TRBJ2-3; D unresolved. The germline V gene encodes CDR1 MNHEY and CDR2 SVGAGI. The CDR3 has 13 amino acids. Trimming cost V 6 bases and J 2 bases, with 9 bases left between them. In nucleotides, the CDR3 is TGTGCCAGCAGGAGTCGAACCACAGATACGCAGTATTTT. This encodes CASRSRTTDTQYF.

V is TRBV2 and J is TRBJ1-1, with D perhaps TRBD1 (6 bases). The CDR3 extends over 13 amino acids. CDR1 and CDR2 (germline): SNHLY, FYNNEI. V lost 9 bases and J 4 bases, leaving 15 bases between the germline ends. This CDR3 reads CASRRGEGTEAFF. The DNA for the CDR3 is TGTGCCAGTCGCAGGGGAGAAGGCACTGAAGCTTTCTTT.

The CDR3 DNA reads as TGTGCCAGCAGCTTACGGACCCCCGGGACAGGGGAGACCCAGTACTTC. Translated: CASSLRTPGTGETQYF. The rearrangement uses TRBV7-2 and TRBJ2-5, with 9 bases aligning to TRBD1. The V gene's germline CDR1 is SGHTA and CDR2 FQGNSA. This CDR3 is 16 amino acids long. With V trimmed by 2 bases and J by 5 bases, 9 bases remained unmatched.

V usage is TRBV5-6 and J usage is TRBJ1-1, with D hard to call. The CDR3 length is 13 residues. V shed 2 bases and J shed 6 bases, with 11 bases lying between them. CDR1 is SGHDT and CDR2 is YYEEEE in the germline V gene. CDR3 DNA sequence: TGTGCCAGCAGCTTTTCTTGGGGATCTGAAGCTTTCTTT. Protein product: CASSFSWGSEAFF. Supplemented by reference TRBV5-6 and TRBJ1-1, the full variable domain reads DAGVTQSPTHLIKTRGQQVTLRCSPKSGHDTVSWYQQALGQGPQFIFQYYEEEERQRGNFPDRFSGHQFPNYSSELNVNALLLGDSALYLCASSFSWGSEAFFGQGTRLTVV.

This chain connects TRBV5-6 to TRBJ1-2, with TRBD1 matching 7 bases. Trimming removed 2 bases from V and 2 bases from J; junction bases left unmatched: 9. This CDR3 is 16 amino acids long. Germline V CDR1 and CDR2: SGHDT, YYEEEE. The CDR3 region has the DNA TGTGCCAGCAGCTTAGGTTTTAGGGGGCTGAACTATGGCTACACCTTC. Translated, it gives CASSLGFRGLNYGYTF.

Concerning this clone: At the DNA level, this CDR3 is encoded by other sequences in the same sample as well. V and J are TRBV18 and TRBJ2-5; D gene unclear. V lost 1 base and J 1 base, leaving 1 base between the germline ends. The CDR3 extends over 12 amino acids. Germline V gives CDR1 KGHSH, CDR2 LQKENI. This CDR3 reads CASSPLQETQYF. DNA of the CDR3: TGTGCCAGCTCACCACTCCAAGAGACCCAGTACTTC.

The chain joins TRBV7-8 to TRBJ2-1, with 10 nucleotides matching TRBD2. V was pared by 7 bases and J by 0 bases, with 9 bases of the junction left unmatched. CDR1 is SGHVS and CDR2 is FQNEAQ in the germline V gene. This CDR3 comprises 17 residues. The CDR3 loop is CASTIGASGSSYNEQFF. The CDR3 bases are TGTGCCAGCACCATAGGGGCTAGCGGGAGCTCCTACAATGAGCAGTTCTTC.

A note on this clone: At one end, the junction sequence differs from germline, possibly due to a read error. This chain connects TRBV6-1 to TRBJ1-4; the D gene is possibly TRBD1 (5 bases). Germline CDR1 and CDR2: MNHNS and SASEGT. The CDR3 is 14 amino acids. The CDR3 sequence is CASREGARGEKLFF. The CDR3, as DNA: TGTGCCAGCAGGGAAGGGGCGAGGGGTGAAAAACTGTTTTTT.

The CDR3 loop reads CASSLLEGSVETQYF. DNA of the CDR3: TGTGCCAGCAGCTTATTAGAGGGGTCAGTGGAGACCCAGTACTTC. The genes are TRBV7-8 and TRBJ2-5; D may match TRBD1 or TRBD2 (5 bases each). Trimming shortened V by 2 bases and J by 5 bases, and 15 bases separated the two germline ends. Germline lookup yields CDR1 SGHVS and CDR2 FQNEAQ. CDR3 size: 15 residues. The variable domain in full, completed from reference TRBV7-8 and TRBJ2-5, reads GAGVSQSPRYKVAKRGQDVALRCDPISGHVSLFWYQQALGQGPEFLTYFQNEAQLDKSGLPSDRFFAERPEGSVSTLKIQRTQQEDSAVYLCASSLLEGSVETQYFGPGTRLLVL.

The rearrangement uses TRBV7-2 and TRBJ1-1; 10 bases map to TRBD1. This CDR3 comprises 16 residues. Germline-derived CDR1 and CDR2 are SGHTA and FQGNSA. The V gene end was trimmed by 4 bases and the J gene end by 6 bases; junction bases not matched to a gene: 11. CDR3: CASSYRPGQGSAEAFF. CDR3 DNA: TGTGCCAGCAGCTATCGTCCGGGACAGGGGAGCGCTGAAGCTTTCTTT.

The chain couples TRBV4-1 to TRBJ1-1; D uncertain. The germline CDR1 and CDR2 sequences are MGHRA and YSYEKL. The CDR3 loop spans 13 amino acids. V was cut by 2 bases and J by 1 base, with 5 bases left in between. The CDR3 DNA follows: TGCGCCAGCAGCCAACTGAAGAACACTGAAGCTTTCTTT. Amino acids: CASSQLKNTEAFF.

This clone was seen a single time. The CDR3 loop reads CASSYYYEQYF. The DNA of the CDR3 is TGTGCCAGCAGCTATTACTACGAGCAGTACTTC. This chain joins TRBV2 and TRBJ2-7; D is unresolved. Germline CDR1 is SNHLY and CDR2 is FYNNEI. V shed 6 bases and J shed 3 bases, with 6 bases lying between them. CDR3 length: 11 residues.